These T cell receptor beta chains were read from a single sample in a study of post-analysis software for immune sequencing data. TCRdb independently ran MiXCR on the PCR reads; one entry per CDR3 protein. The repertoire holds under 650,000 distinct CDR3 sequences, with about 40% as singletons. Sequencing was performed on blood. The receptors originated from a girl aged 5 to 17 with multiple sclerosis. Both conserved end residues are part of each CDR3. The D gene is left open where the match is weak. The size entry is marked missing in some rows and otherwise reads once, few, many or a size class.

>-|TRBV25-1|TRBJ1-2|-
CASSEPNRARYTF
TGTGCCAGCAGTGAGCCCAACAGGGCTCGCTACACCTTC
>-|TRBV5-1|TRBJ2-1|-
CASSLELSTSVYYNEQFF
TGCGCCAGCAGCTTGGAGCTGTCAACTAGTGTCTACTACAATGAGCAGTTCTTC
>-|TRBV12-3/TRBV12-4|TRBJ1-1|-
CASVGLGTEAFF
TGTGCCAGCGTGGGGCTGGGAACTGAAGCTTTCTTT
>TRBD1|TRBV5-5|TRBJ1-5|-
CASTSYGDRNQPQHF
TGTGCCAGCACCTCCTATGGGGACAGAAATCAGCCCCAGCATTTT
>TRBD2|TRBV20-1|TRBJ2-7|few
CSASGWLAGDPDEQYF
TGCAGTGCTAGTGGGTGGTTAGCGGGAGATCCGGACGAGCAGTACTTC
>-|TRBV11-2|TRBJ2-3|-
CASSLGARTDTQYF
TGTGCCAGCAGCTTAGGGGCCCGCACAGATACGCAGTATTTT
>TRBD2|TRBV5-1|TRBJ2-5|many
CASSLASGIQETQYF
TGCGCCAGCAGCTTGGCTAGCGGGATCCAAGAGACCCAGTACTTC
>-|TRBV7-9|TRBJ2-7|few
CASSSSEVRGEQYF
TGTGCCAGCAGCTCCTCCGAGGTACGGGGAGAGCAGTACTTC
>-|TRBV29-1|TRBJ2-7|few
CSVKRDTYEQYF
TGCAGCGTAAAGAGGGACACCTACGAGCAGTACTTC
>-|TRBV7-9|TRBJ1-2|-
CASSSRSSGGYTF
TGTGCCAGCAGCTCTCGTTCCTCGGGAGGCTACACCTTC
>TRBD2|TRBV20-1|TRBJ2-5|-
CSARVTSGGAGVPETQYF
TGCAGTGCTAGAGTGACTAGCGGGGGGGCCGGGGTACCAGAGACCCAGTACTTC
>-|TRBV18|TRBJ2-7|-
CASSPQQGGNYEQYF
TGTGCCAGCTCACCACAACAGGGAGGGAACTACGAGCAGTACTTC
>-|TRBV2|TRBJ1-5|few
CASSEYRGNQPQHF
TGTGCCAGCAGTGAATACCGGGGCAATCAGCCCCAGCATTTT
>-|TRBV6-5|TRBJ2-7|-
CASSYSLRFSYEQYF
TGTGCCAGCAGTTATAGTCTGCGGTTCTCCTACGAGCAGTACTTC
>-|TRBV12-3/TRBV12-4|TRBJ2-1|-
CASSLITAYNEQFF
TGTGCCAGCAGTTTAATAACCGCCTACAATGAGCAGTTCTTC
>TRBD1|TRBV4-1|TRBJ1-1|few
CASSQYRGNTEAFF
TGCGCCAGCAGCCAATACAGGGGGAACACTGAAGCTTTCTTT
>-|TRBV24-1|TRBJ2-6|-
CATAARSGANVLTF
TGTGCCACCGCTGCACGCTCTGGGGCCAACGTCCTGACTTTC
>TRBD2|TRBV12-3/TRBV12-4|TRBJ2-5|-
CASSPRSRLAGGRETQYF
TGTGCCAGCAGTCCCAGGTCCCGACTAGCGGGGGGGCGCGAGACCCAGTACTTC
>-|TRBV20-1|TRBJ2-1|-
CGAGEGARYNEQFF
TGCGGTGCTGGGGAGGGGGCAAGGTACAATGAGCAGTTCTTC
>-|TRBV3-1|TRBJ1-2|-
CASSQLTTAGESYGYTF
TGTGCCAGCAGCCAACTTACCACGGCAGGGGAGAGCTATGGCTACACCTTC
>TRBD1|TRBV20-1|TRBJ1-1|-
CSAGPDRGQRTEAFF
TGCAGTGCTGGGCCGGACAGGGGGCAGCGGACTGAAGCTTTCTTT
>-|TRBV12-3/TRBV12-4|TRBJ1-6|-
CASTWGQLNSPLHF
TGTGCCAGCACGTGGGGGCAGCTGAATTCACCCCTCCACTTT
>TRBD1|TRBV24-1|TRBJ2-1|-
CATLASGTGGRNEQFF
TGTGCCACCCTAGCATCCGGGACAGGGGGCAGGAATGAGCAGTTCTTC